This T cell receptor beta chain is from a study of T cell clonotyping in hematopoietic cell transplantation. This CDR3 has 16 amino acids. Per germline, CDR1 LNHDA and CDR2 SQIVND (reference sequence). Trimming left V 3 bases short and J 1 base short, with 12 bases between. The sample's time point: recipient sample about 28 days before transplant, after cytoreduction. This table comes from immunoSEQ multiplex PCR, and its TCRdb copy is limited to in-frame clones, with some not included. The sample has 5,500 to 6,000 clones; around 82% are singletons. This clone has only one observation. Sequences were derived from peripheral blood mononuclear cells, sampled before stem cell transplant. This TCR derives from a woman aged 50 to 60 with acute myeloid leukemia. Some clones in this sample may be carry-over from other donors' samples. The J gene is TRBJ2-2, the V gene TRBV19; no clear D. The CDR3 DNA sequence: TGTGCCAGTAGTATTCTAGGCAGGCTGAACACCGGGGAGCTGTTTTTT. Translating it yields CASSILGRLNTGELFF.